The 19 T cell receptor beta chains below were found in one sample sequenced in a study of OX40 agonist ivuxolimab in advanced cancers. Here immunoSEQ multiplex PCR was the method, and the copy in TCRdb shows in-frame clones only, minus some. In the table there are some 54,000 clones, about 90% of which are singletons. The sample consisted of CD4+ or CD8+ T cells sorted from blood, taken in a trial of the OX40 agonist ivuxolimab. The origin of the receptors is an adult with an advanced solid tumor such as melanoma, head and neck, liver or kidney cancer.

V gene TRBV13 combines with J gene TRBJ1-1; D unclear. V gave up 4 bases and J gave up 6 bases, with 9 bases separating them. Per the germline V gene, CDR1 is PRHDT and CDR2 is FYEKMQ (reference sequence). This CDR3 is built from 12 residues. This CDR3 is CASSSLNAEAFF. CDR3 DNA sequence: TGTGCCAGCAGCTCCCTTAATGCTGAAGCTTTCTTT.

The genes are TRBV19 and TRBJ1-5; D not resolved. Trimming stripped 9 bases from V and 1 base from J, with 13 bases between. Germline V gene sequence: CDR1 LNHDA, CDR2 SQIVND (reference sequence). There are 14 residues in the CDR3. The CDR3 DNA reads TGTGCCAGCGTAGAGGTTAACAGCAATCAGCCCCAGCATTTT. It is translated as CASVEVNSNQPQHF.

This chain connects TRBV10-1 to TRBJ2-5; 8 bases line up with TRBD1. The CDR3 is 16 residues long. The ends lost 4 bases at V and 3 bases at J; junction bases unmatched: 10. Germline V gene lookup returns CDR1 WNHNN and CDR2 SYGVQD (reference sequence). The CDR3 region is CASSADAGTGKETQYF. CDR3 bases: TGCGCCAGCAGTGCGGACGCCGGGACAGGAAAAGAGACCCAGTACTTC.

The rearrangement joins TRBV10-2 to TRBJ2-7; 13 bases fit TRBD2. This CDR3 is built from 15 residues. In germline, CDR1 is WSHSY, CDR2 SAAADI. Trimming cost V 7 bases and J 1 base; bases outside gene matches: 4. For the CDR3, the DNA is TGCGCCAGCACCAGGACTAGCGGGGGATCCTACGAGCAGTACTTC. Translating gives CASTRTSGGSYEQYF.

The chain employs TRBV19 and TRBJ2-2; D remains unclear. This CDR3 is 14 amino acids long. Trimming cost V 4 bases and J 7 bases, with 13 bases left between them. CDR1 and CDR2 from the germline V gene are LNHDA and SQIVND (reference sequence). The CDR3 nucleotides are TGTGCCAGTAGTAGGGATGTAAGTGGCGGGGAGCTGTTTTTT. This codes for CASSRDVSGGELFF.

The chain has TRBV5-1 and TRBJ1-3, with 7 bases matching TRBD1. Per germline, CDR1 SGHRS and CDR2 YFSETQ. V shed 0 bases and J 2 bases; nucleotides not matched to a gene: 2. The CDR3 is 15 amino acids. In DNA, the CDR3 is TGCGCCAGCAGCTTGGGTCAGGGGGCTGGAAACACCATATATTTT. Translating gives CASSLGQGAGNTIYF.

V usage is TRBV27 and J usage is TRBJ2-1; D is possibly TRBD2 (6 bases). Germline assignment: CDR1 MNHEY and CDR2 SMNVEV (reference sequence). The CDR3 spans 14 residues. V was clipped by 4 bases and J by 2 bases, with 9 bases between them. CDR3 region: CASSYAGTYNEQFF. For the CDR3, the DNA is TGTGCCAGCAGTTACGCGGGGACCTACAATGAGCAGTTCTTC.

The chain uses TRBV7-6 and TRBJ2-3; TRBD2 matches at 12 bases. The junction had 10 bases not matched to a gene; V was cut back by 5 bases and J by 7 bases. The CDR3 runs to 16 residues. From germline, CDR1 is SGHVS and CDR2 FNYEAQ. The CDR3 reads CASSATSGGAQNTQYF. The DNA of the CDR3 is TGTGCCAGCAGCGCGACTAGCGGGGGAGCACAGAATACGCAGTATTTT.

In its sample, this clone was seen a few times. This chain links TRBV29-1 with TRBJ1-6, with TRBD1 as a possible D gene (5 bases). CDR3 length: 13 amino acids. Germline V gene lookup returns CDR1 SQVTM and CDR2 ANQGSEA. V was cut by 7 bases and J by 9 bases, with 16 bases left in between. The CDR3 DNA follows: TGCAGCGCATCGACAGTGGTCGGTTCACCCCTCCACTTT. This codes for CSASTVVGSPLHF.

This sequence joins TRBV29-1 and TRBJ2-3; either TRBD1 or TRBD2 may supply D (6 bases each). Germline CDR1 is SQVTM and CDR2 is ANQGSEA. The ends were cut back, 3 bases at V and 5 bases at J, with 12 bases in the middle. This CDR3 region has 13 residues. This CDR3 is CSVDGGPGDTQYF. As DNA, the CDR3 is TGCAGCGTTGACGGGGGCCCGGGAGATACGCAGTATTTT.

The CDR3 loop is CANTLRGTDTQYF. CDR3 DNA sequence: TGTGCCAACACACTGCGGGGGACAGATACGCAGTATTTT. The chain joins TRBV21-1 to TRBJ2-3; TRBD2, the D gene given by the table, was not confirmed from the DNA. TRBV21-1 corresponds to a pseudogene. This CDR3 region has 13 residues.

The V call is TRBV19, the J call TRBJ2-3; a possible D gene is TRBD2 (6 bases). The CDR3 runs 15 residues. V was clipped by 5 bases and J by 5 bases, with 17 bases between them. The germline V gene encodes CDR1 LNHDA and CDR2 SQIVND (reference sequence). CDR3 bases: TGTGCCAGTAGTCCGACTACTAGCACAGGAGATACGCAGTATTTT. It yields the protein CASSPTTSTGDTQYF.

The rearrangement joins TRBV6-1 to TRBJ1-2; D perhaps matches TRBD1 (5 bases). This CDR3 has 14 amino acids. CDR1 is MNHNS, CDR2 SASEGT, per germline. The V end lost 2 bases, the J end lost 3 bases, and 10 bases lay between the germline ends. CDR3 residues: CASSEIQGHYGYTF. CDR3 nucleotide sequence: TGTGCCAGCAGTGAAATTCAGGGCCACTATGGCTACACCTTC.

Regarding this clone: Other DNA sequences in the same sample also yield this CDR3. V usage is TRBV5-1 and J usage is TRBJ1-6; 7 nucleotides agree with TRBD1. The J segment lost 5 bases and the V segment lost 4 bases, leaving 6 bases of the junction unmatched. In germline, CDR1 is SGHRS, CDR2 YFSETQ. This CDR3 is built from 15 residues. The CDR3 is CASSPGTANNSPLHF. The DNA of the CDR3 is TGCGCCAGCAGCCCAGGGACAGCTAATAATTCACCCCTCCACTTT.

J is TRBJ2-2 and V is TRBV5-1; 8 bases map to TRBD1. CDR1 is SGHRS, CDR2 YFSETQ, per germline. The CDR3 length is 14 residues. Trimming removed 1 base from V and 6 bases from J; junction bases left unmatched: 2. The CDR3 DNA sequence: TGCGCCAGCAGCTTGTTACAGGGGGCCGGGGAGCTGTTTTTT. Encoded protein: CASSLLQGAGELFF.

This chain uses TRBV29-1 with TRBJ1-2; 7 bases line up with TRBD1. The CDR3 is made up of 12 amino acids. Per the germline V gene, CDR1 is SQVTM and CDR2 is ANQGSEA. V shed 3 bases and J 7 bases; nucleotides not matched to a gene: 5. The CDR3 is CSVDRQGGGYTF. As DNA, the CDR3 is TGCAGCGTTGACCGACAGGGAGGTGGCTACACCTTC.

V is TRBV5-8 and J is TRBJ1-3; a weak D match, TRBD1 (5 bases). Per the germline V gene, CDR1 is SGHTS and CDR2 is YDEGEE. V was clipped by 0 bases and J by 4 bases, with 8 bases between them. The CDR3 is 14 residues long. The CDR3: CASSLAGIGNTIYF. CDR3 coding DNA: TGTGCCAGCAGCTTGGCAGGGATCGGAAACACCATATATTTT.

This chain connects TRBV5-1 to TRBJ1-1, with TRBD1 matching over 8 bases. Germline V lookup: CDR1 SGHRS, CDR2 YFSETQ. The CDR3 is 16 residues long. With 1 base clipped from V and 7 bases from J, the junction kept 12 bases outside the gene matches. The chain's CDR3 is CASSLLGPRGRSEAFF. In DNA, the CDR3 is TGCGCCAGCAGCTTGCTGGGTCCCAGGGGGCGTAGTGAAGCTTTCTTT.

The chain employs TRBV28 and TRBJ1-2; no clear D gene. The CDR3 length is 14 residues. V lost 5 bases to trimming and J lost 2 bases, with 12 bases between them. Looked up from germline, CDR1 is MDHEN and CDR2 is SYDVKM. The CDR3 region is CASSITQINYGYTF. The CDR3 nucleotides are TGTGCCAGCAGTATCACACAGATCAACTATGGCTACACCTTC.